A few counts support the clone carrying this T cell receptor beta chain. TCRdb reprocessed the 5' RACE reads with MiXCR, giving one entry per CDR3 protein. This table holds 580,000 or so distinct CDR3 sequences, 17% found once. This sample was included in a study of T-cell memory formation after mild COVID-19. Germline V gene sequence: CDR1 SGDLS, CDR2 YYNGEE. The V gene end was trimmed by 2 bases and the J gene end by 1 base; junction bases not matched to a gene: 7. The CDR3 is 16 residues long. The chain combines TRBV9 with TRBJ2-3, with 7 bases that match TRBD2. Sequencing was performed on PBMCs or a T cell subset sorted from them (not recorded which). The TCR originated in an adult woman who had mild COVID-19 (a few samples of this study predate the infection). Cell type and time point are not known. CDR3 protein: CASSVSSGARTDTQYF. Here the CDR3 DNA reads TGTGCCAGCAGCGTTTCTAGCGGAGCCCGCACAGATACGCAGTATTTT. The full variable domain, in which reference TRBV9 and TRBJ2-3 provide the parts outside the CDR3, is DSGVTQTPKHLITATGQRVTLRCSPRSGDLSVYWYQQSLDQGLQFLIQYYNGEERAKGNILERFSAQQFPDLHSELNLSSLELGDSALYFCASSVSSGARTDTQYFGPGTRLTVL.